Following are 25 T cell receptor beta chains from one sample sequenced in a study of naive and memory T cell subsets. The beta constant-region primer was an equimolar mix of two oligonucleotides covering TRBC1 and TRBC2. Each CDR3 protein gets one entry after TCRdb re-called the UMI-ligation and nested PCR reads with MiXCR. The table includes under 150,000 distinct CDR3 sequences, over 15% detected once. The sample taken for sequencing was naive CD4+ T cells from blood. Receptor source: a human donor in good health.

The chain combines TRBV12-5 with TRBJ2-7, with 9 bases matching TRBD1. This CDR3 region has 17 residues. Germline V CDR1 and CDR2: LGHNT, FRNRAP. V trimming: 0 bases; J trimming: 3 bases; junction bases outside the gene matches: 9. The CDR3 bases are TGTGCTAGTGGTTTGGTCAGGGACAGGGACTATGTCTACGAGCAGTACTTC. Translating it yields CASGLVRDRDYVYEQYF. Complete variable domain (other parts from reference TRBV12-5 and TRBJ2-7): DARVTQTPRHKVTEMGQEVTMRCQPILGHNTVFWYRQTMMQGLELLAYFRNRAPLDDSGMPKDRFSAEMPDATLATLKIQPSEPRDSAVYFCASGLVRDRDYVYEQYFGPGTRLTVT.

The V call is TRBV7-9, the J call TRBJ2-1; 10 nucleotides align to TRBD2. Germline loops: CDR1 SEHNR, CDR2 FQNEAQ (reference sequence). The CDR3 spans 15 residues. Trimming took 2 bases from V and 6 from J; bases not matched to a gene: 4. CDR3 nucleotides: TGTGCCAGCAGCTTAAGGACTAGCGGAATCAATGAGCAGTTCTTC. This gives the protein CASSLRTSGINEQFF.

The chain carries TRBV27 and TRBJ2-7, with 9 bases aligning to TRBD1. With 4 bases clipped from V and 3 bases from J, the junction kept 4 bases outside the gene matches. The CDR3 is made up of 14 amino acids. Germline V lookup: CDR1 MNHEY, CDR2 SMNVEV (reference sequence). CDR3 amino acids: CASSSGTGIYEQYF. The DNA for the CDR3 is TGTGCCAGCAGTTCCGGGACAGGGATCTACGAGCAGTACTTC.

For the CDR3, the DNA is TGTGCCAGCAGTGTTAGGGAAACTTCCTACGAGCAGTACTTC. Translation gives CASSVRETSYEQYF. The chain uses TRBV2 and TRBJ2-7; no definite D call. The CDR3 is made up of 14 amino acids. Germline CDR1 SNHLY, CDR2 FYNNEI. With 4 bases removed from V and 1 base from J, the gap between germline ends came to 11 bases.

The chain links TRBV29-1 to TRBJ1-2; D gene ambiguous. V gave up 3 bases and J gave up 5 bases, with 7 bases separating them. The CDR3 totals 11 residues. The germline V gene has CDR1 SQVTM and CDR2 ANQGSEA. The CDR3, as DNA: TGCAGCGTTGATCATATATATGGCTACACCTTC. It yields the protein CSVDHIYGYTF.

The chain links TRBV18 to TRBJ2-7; perhaps TRBD2 as D (5 bases). This CDR3 has 14 residues. Looked up from germline, CDR1 is KGHSH and CDR2 is LQKENI. V gave up 3 bases and J gave up 9 bases, with 18 bases separating them. The chain's CDR3 is CASSPSERALGQYF. CDR3 in DNA: TGTGCCAGCTCACCCTCAGAGAGGGCCTTGGGGCAGTACTTC.

This sequence joins TRBV29-1 and TRBJ2-7; D assignment may be TRBD1 or TRBD2 (6 bases each). The CDR3 loop spans 14 amino acids. V was clipped by 0 bases and J by 5 bases, with 14 bases between them. Germline assignment: CDR1 SQVTM and CDR2 ANQGSEA. The CDR3 protein is CSVEDGGVYHEQYF. The CDR3 bases are TGCAGCGTTGAAGACGGGGGCGTATACCACGAGCAGTACTTC.

The V gene is TRBV3-1, the J gene TRBJ2-1; the match to TRBD2 covers 8 bases. Germline loops: CDR1 LGHDT, CDR2 YNNKEL (reference sequence). This CDR3 spans 14 amino acids. The trim removed 0 bases at V and 12 bases at J, leaving 7 bases unmatched. In nucleotides, the CDR3 is TGTGCCAGCAGCCAAGACGGGGGGGTGATGTTGCAGTTCTTC. Its protein is CASSQDGGVMLQFF.

This clonotype was observed many times. The V and J genes are TRBV12-3 or TRBV12-4 and TRBJ2-7; the D is unclear. Trimming removed 8 bases at V and 5 bases at J, with 13 bases between. The CDR3 covers 12 residues. CDR3 amino acids: CASGSVPHEQYF. CDR3 nucleotides: TGTGCCAGCGGGTCCGTTCCCCACGAGCAGTACTTC.

This clonotype appeared a few times. V gene TRBV7-2 combines with J gene TRBJ2-3, with 14 bases aligning to TRBD2. The V gene's germline CDR1 is SGHTA and CDR2 FQGNSA. Trimming removed 3 bases from V and 9 bases from J; junction bases left unmatched: 2. This CDR3 has 14 residues. The CDR3 DNA follows: TGTGCCAGCAGCTTGGGACTAGCGGGAGCCACGCAGTATTTT. It translates to CASSLGLAGATQYF.

This clonotype was observed at least ten times. This chain connects TRBV28 to TRBJ2-3; perhaps D is TRBD1 or TRBD2 (5 bases each). Germline assignment: CDR1 MDHEN and CDR2 SYDVKM. The CDR3 totals 13 residues. Between the trimmed V and J ends, which lost 6 bases and 1 base, there was a span of 8 bases. The CDR3 sequence: CASSRDRTDTQYF. The DNA of the CDR3 is TGTGCCAGCAGCCGGGACCGCACAGATACGCAGTATTTT.

This clonotype was counted only a few times. V usage is TRBV6-2 or TRBV6-3 and J usage is TRBJ1-5; D remains ambiguous. The length of the CDR3 is 14 residues. Germline assignment: CDR1 MNHEY and CDR2 SVGEGT. V dropped 0 bases and J dropped 6 bases, with 9 bases sitting between them. The CDR3 region has the DNA TGTGCCAGCAGTTACTCGAGGGATCGTCAGCCCCAGCATTTT. Its translation: CASSYSRDRQPQHF.

The V call is TRBV19, the J call TRBJ2-2; D may be TRBD1 (6 bases). V lost 3 bases, J lost 0 bases, and 11 bases lay in between. The length of the CDR3 is 16 residues. Germline assignment: CDR1 LNHDA and CDR2 SQIVND (reference sequence). The CDR3 nucleotides are TGTGCCAGTAGTATCCGACAGGAGCCGAACACCGGGGAGCTGTTTTTT. It specifies CASSIRQEPNTGELFF.

V gene TRBV6-6 combines with J gene TRBJ1-1; tentatively, D is TRBD1 (5 bases). The ends were cut back, 0 bases at V and 5 bases at J, with 7 bases in the middle. This CDR3 region has 13 residues. The germline V gene encodes CDR1 MNHNY and CDR2 SVGAGI (reference sequence). CDR3 bases: TGTGCCAGCAGTTACTCGGGGGAGACTGAAGCTTTCTTT. Protein: CASSYSGETEAFF.

This clonotype was found a few times. The rearrangement links TRBV7-9 to TRBJ2-1; no firm D call. Germline V gives CDR1 SEHNR, CDR2 FQNEAQ (reference sequence). V lost 1 base to trimming and J lost 2 bases, with 18 bases between them. This CDR3 is 18 amino acids long. CDR3 nucleotide sequence: TGTGCCAGCAGCTTAGGGTCCAAGGGCGGTCTTACCTACAATGAGCAGTTCTTC. Protein sequence: CASSLGSKGGLTYNEQFF.

This clonotype was counted a few times. The chain carries TRBV5-4 and TRBJ2-5; D might be TRBD1 (7 bases). This CDR3 is 18 amino acids long. V lost 2 bases and J lost 4, with 24 bases in between. The germline gives CDR1 SGHNT, CDR2 YYREEE (reference sequence). CDR3 in amino acids: CASSFWQGGGGFRETQYF. DNA for the CDR3: TGTGCCAGCAGCTTTTGGCAGGGGGGAGGTGGGTTCCGAGAGACCCAGTACTTC.

The chain employs TRBV24-1 and TRBJ2-7, with a weak D call TRBD1 (6 bases). Germline V lookup: CDR1 KGHDR, CDR2 SFDVKD. The CDR3 runs to 15 residues. V lost 4 bases, J lost 4 bases, and 16 bases lay in between. The CDR3 is CATSDPRRGEYEQYF. The CDR3 DNA follows: TGTGCCACCAGTGACCCCCGCAGGGGCGAGTACGAGCAGTACTTC.

The chain employs TRBV6-5 and TRBJ1-5, with D maybe TRBD1 (6 bases). The CDR3 covers 13 residues. V dropped 6 bases and J dropped 5 bases, with 11 bases sitting between them. The germline V gene encodes CDR1 MNHEY and CDR2 SVGAGI. Written as DNA, the CDR3 is TGTGCCAGCAGGGGGGCCCGGGATCAGCCCCAGCATTTT. As protein: CASRGARDQPQHF.

This clonotype was detected only once. The genes are TRBV7-2 and TRBJ2-1, with D perhaps TRBD2 (6 bases). Per germline, CDR1 SGHTA and CDR2 FQGNSA. Between the trimmed V and J ends, which lost 5 bases and 12 bases, there was a span of 17 bases. The CDR3 length is 13 residues. CDR3 sequence reads: CASSPGTGVGQFF. In DNA form, the CDR3 reads TGTGCCAGCAGCCCTGGGACGGGGGTGGGGCAGTTCTTC.

The chain carries TRBV28 and TRBJ2-7, with 11 bases fitting TRBD1. This CDR3 spans 13 amino acids. J gave up 6 bases and V 7 bases, and 5 bases lay outside the gene matches. Germline lookup yields CDR1 MDHEN and CDR2 SYDVKM. This CDR3 is CASTDRGLGEQYF. CDR3 bases: TGTGCCAGCACGGACAGGGGGCTCGGCGAGCAGTACTTC.

This clonotype was observed a handful of times. The chain links TRBV18 to TRBJ1-2; no clear D gene. V lost 2 bases to trimming and J lost 4 bases, with 11 bases between them. Germline CDR1 and CDR2: KGHSH and LQKENI. This CDR3 has 14 amino acids. CDR3 amino acids: CASSPTEEFYGYTF. In DNA form, the CDR3 reads TGTGCCAGCTCACCAACAGAGGAGTTCTATGGCTACACCTTC. Complete variable domain (other parts from reference TRBV18 and TRBJ1-2): NAGVMQNPRHLVRRRGQEARLRCSPMKGHSHVYWYRQLPEEGLKFMVYLQKENIIDESGMPKERFSAEFPKEGPSILRIQQVVRGDSAAYFCASSPTEEFYGYTFGSGTRLTVV.

This clonotype was picked up a small number of times. The rearrangement uses TRBV5-1 and TRBJ1-5; unclear D gene. Per the germline V gene, CDR1 is SGHRS and CDR2 is YFSETQ. CDR3 length: 13 amino acids. The V and J ends lost 4 bases and 9 bases respectively, with 14 bases between them. The CDR3 reads CASSPDGSGPQHF. The CDR3 DNA reads TGCGCCAGCAGCCCGGACGGGAGTGGGCCCCAGCATTTT. The full variable domain, in which reference TRBV5-1 and TRBJ1-5 provide the parts outside the CDR3, is KAGVTQTPRYLIKTRGQQVTLSCSPISGHRSVSWYQQTPGQGLQFLFEYFSETQRNKGNFPGRFSGRQFSNSRSEMNVSTLELGDSALYLCASSPDGSGPQHFGDGTRLSIL.

In its sample, this clonotype was seen a few times. The chain employs TRBV18 and TRBJ2-5, with unresolved D. Germline V gene lookup returns CDR1 KGHSH and CDR2 LQKENI. Trimming left V 6 bases short and J 0 bases short, with 14 bases between. This CDR3 has 15 residues. The CDR3 DNA is TGTGCCAGCTCGTCTGGGCAGGCCCACCAAGAGACCCAGTACTTC. Protein sequence: CASSSGQAHQETQYF.

V is TRBV6-2 or TRBV6-3 and J is TRBJ1-5, with a weak D call TRBD1 (6 bases). Germline CDR1 is MNHEY and CDR2 is SVGEGT. The length of the CDR3 is 15 residues. V was cut by 6 bases and J by 1 base, with 13 bases left in between. CDR3 sequence (DNA): TGTGCCAGCAGGCCCGGGACATTCAGCAATCAGCCCCAGCATTTT. Protein product: CASRPGTFSNQPQHF.

The chain recombines TRBV5-1 with TRBJ2-7, with 9 bases that match TRBD1. The germline V gene has CDR1 SGHRS and CDR2 YFSETQ. CDR3 length: 15 residues. Trimming took 3 bases from V and 4 from J; bases not matched to a gene: 8. In DNA form, the CDR3 reads TGCGCCAGCAGCTGGAGGACAGGGGATTTATACGAGCAGTACTTC. This translates into CASSWRTGDLYEQYF.